The present entry profiles one TCR beta chain with its context. Its target is unknown. The V end lost 3 bases, the J end lost 5 bases, and 11 bases lay between the germline ends. CDR1 and CDR2 (germline): SGHRS, YFSETQ. There are 13 residues in the CDR3. Primers for the PCR totalled 60 Vbeta and 13 Jbeta. Repertoires were generated with immunoSEQ multiplex PCR, while TCRdb's copy carries only in-frame clones and drops some. This sample has under 150,000 clones, with less than 65% found just once. The data originate from a study of cytomegalovirus exposure and HLA in healthy donors. Overall study: Within an early data release were about 85 million unique TCRs drawn from HLA-typed donors. Findings and limits, study-wide: In vitro confirmation showed a few CMV-associated chains to be CMV antigen specific. Based on reports, TCR beta sequences accurately predicted HLA-A and HLA-B alleles for most subjects. Later analysis suggested links between common viral pathogens and several top significant clusters.

Sequencing input: PBMCs. The TCR comes from a man aged 40-55 years in good health and CMV-seropositive. The rearrangement uses TRBV5-1 and TRBJ2-5; a weak D match, TRBD2 (6 bases). CDR3 residues: CASSSGGGETQYF. The CDR3 DNA is TGCGCCAGCAGCTCCGGGGGAGGTGAGACCCAGTACTTC.